The 18 T cell receptor beta chains below were found in one sample sequenced in a study of cytomegalovirus exposure and HLA in healthy donors. In the PCR, 60 Vbeta and 13 Jbeta primers were used. Data came from immunoSEQ multiplex PCR; TCRdb stores just in-frame clones and leaves some out. The top ten clones hold roughly 1.8% of a sample with 100,000 to 150,000 clones, roughly 77% of them seen once. Sample: PBMCs. These receptor sequences come from a man aged 18 to 29 in good health and CMV-seronegative.

This chain links TRBV9 with TRBJ2-5; TRBD2 matches 7 bases. This CDR3 spans 14 amino acids. Germline trimming cut 4 bases from V and 4 bases from J; bases unmatched to any gene: 7. The germline V gene has CDR1 SGDLS and CDR2 YYNGEE. The CDR3 coding sequence is TGTGCCAGCAGCAGGCGGGGGTGGGGAGAGACCCAGTACTTC. As protein: CASSRRGWGETQYF. Variable domain in full (rest from reference TRBV9 and TRBJ2-5): DSGVTQTPKHLITATGQRVTLRCSPRSGDLSVYWYQQSLDQGLQFLIQYYNGEERAKGNILERFSAQQFPDLHSELNLSSLELGDSALYFCASSRRGWGETQYFGPGTRLLVL.

The chain joins TRBV19 to TRBJ2-5; a weak D match, TRBD1 (5 bases). Deletions cut 5 bases from V and 5 bases from J, with 18 bases between. This CDR3 has 15 residues. The germline V gene has CDR1 LNHDA and CDR2 SQIVND (reference sequence). DNA for the CDR3: TGTGCCAGTAGTCGGTCACAGGACGGTGTGGAGACCCAGTACTTC. It specifies CASSRSQDGVETQYF.

This chain connects TRBV29-1 to TRBJ2-5; D uncertain. CDR1 is SQVTM and CDR2 is ANQGSEA in the germline V gene. The CDR3 is made up of 12 amino acids. Trimming shortened V by 2 bases and J by 2 bases, and 6 bases separated the two germline ends. The CDR3 sequence is CSVEFQQETQYF. CDR3 sequence (DNA): TGCAGCGTTGAATTCCAGCAAGAGACCCAGTACTTC.

The chain combines TRBV13 with TRBJ1-1, with a tentative D call TRBD1 (6 bases). The germline V gene has CDR1 PRHDT and CDR2 FYEKMQ (reference sequence). The CDR3 extends over 16 amino acids. V was cut by 2 bases and J by 1 base, with 14 bases left in between. The CDR3: CASSLQWVGGNTEAFF. The CDR3 DNA follows: TGTGCCAGCAGCTTACAGTGGGTAGGGGGGAACACTGAAGCTTTCTTT.

This chain links TRBV29-1 with TRBJ2-7, with 7 nucleotides matching TRBD2. The CDR3 runs to 13 residues. Germline-derived CDR1 and CDR2 are SQVTM and ANQGSEA. The trim removed 1 base at V and 6 bases at J, leaving 6 bases unmatched. CDR3 bases: TGCAGCGTTGAAGTGCGGGGGAGCGGCGAGCAGTACTTC. The encoded protein is CSVEVRGSGEQYF.

The chain employs TRBV9 and TRBJ2-5; D may be TRBD2 (5 bases). Germline V CDR1 and CDR2: SGDLS, YYNGEE. Trimming shortened V by 3 bases and J by 5 bases, and 14 bases separated the two germline ends. The CDR3 is 14 amino acids. In nucleotides, the CDR3 is TGTGCCAGCAGCGCCGACTACCCCAGGGAGACCCAGTACTTC. Translating it yields CASSADYPRETQYF. The full variable domain, completed using reference TRBV9 and TRBJ2-5, is DSGVTQTPKHLITATGQRVTLRCSPRSGDLSVYWYQQSLDQGLQFLIQYYNGEERAKGNILERFSAQQFPDLHSELNLSSLELGDSALYFCASSADYPRETQYFGPGTRLLVL.

This chain uses TRBV27 with TRBJ1-1; no definite D call. Germline CDR1 MNHEY, CDR2 SMNVEV (reference sequence). This CDR3 region has 14 residues. Between the trimmed V and J ends, which lost 6 bases and 1 base, there was a span of 12 bases. The DNA of the CDR3 is TGTGCCAGCAGAGCCGCCTATGGGAACACTGAAGCTTTCTTT. Amino acids: CASRAAYGNTEAFF.

The chain links TRBV6-5 to TRBJ1-2, with no clear D. Trimming left V 0 bases short and J 5 bases short, with 13 bases between. CDR1 is MNHEY, CDR2 SVGAGI, per germline. The CDR3 runs 15 residues. In DNA form, the CDR3 reads TGTGCCAGCAGTTACTCGGAGGGTTCGAGGTATGGCTACACCTTC. Translation gives CASSYSEGSRYGYTF.

V gene TRBV21-1 combines with J gene TRBJ2-1; the D segment call TRBD2 is taken from the table without a DNA check. TRBV21-1 is a documented pseudogene. This CDR3 is 17 amino acids long. The chain's CDR3 is CASSKVLAGGLSNEQFF. The CDR3, as DNA: TGTGCCAGCAGCAAAGTGTTGGCGGGGGGCCTCTCCAATGAGCAGTTCTTC.

This clone was seen only a few times. This chain links TRBV5-3 with TRBJ2-1; 7 nucleotides align to TRBD1. TRBV5-3 counts as an open reading frame of uncertain function. The V segment lost 3 bases and the J segment 0 bases; nucleotides outside the gene matches: 12. There are 18 residues in the CDR3. The CDR3 DNA reads as TGTGCCAGAAGCTATATCGGGACAGTACAAAGCTCCTACAATGAGCAGTTCTTC. It is translated as CARSYIGTVQSSYNEQFF.

This rearrangement joins TRBV7-9 to TRBJ1-4; 12 positions match TRBD1. Germline V gene sequence: CDR1 SEHNR, CDR2 FQNEAQ (reference sequence). The CDR3 extends over 15 amino acids. V lost 5 bases and J lost 6; bases outside the gene matches: 4. In nucleotides, the CDR3 is TGTGCCAGCAGCACCGGGACAGGGGGCTATGAAAAACTGTTTTTT. Translating it yields CASSTGTGGYEKLFF. Filled out from reference TRBV7-9 and TRBJ1-4, the complete variable domain reads DTGVSQNPRHKITKRGQNVTFRCDPISEHNRLYWYRQTLGQGPEFLTYFQNEAQLEKSRLLSDRFSAERPKGSFSTLEIQRTEQGDSAMYLCASSTGTGGYEKLFFGSGTQLSVL.

This chain links TRBV5-1 with TRBJ2-2; tentatively, D is TRBD1 (7 bases). The CDR3 sequence is 16 residues long. Germline CDR1 and CDR2: SGHRS and YFSETQ. The ends were cut back, 0 bases at V and 7 bases at J, with 16 bases in the middle. This chain's CDR3 is CASSLGVGGGIGELFF. In nucleotides, the CDR3 is TGCGCCAGCAGCTTGGGAGTTGGAGGGGGCATCGGGGAGCTGTTTTTT.

The chain recombines TRBV7-3 with TRBJ1-6; D is unclear. From germline, CDR1 is SGHTA and CDR2 FQGTGA. The CDR3 is made up of 14 amino acids. V gave up 5 bases and J gave up 9 bases, with 14 bases separating them. CDR3 in DNA: TGTGCCAGCAGCGCGGGATCTTCGACTTCACCCCTCCACTTT. This codes for CASSAGSSTSPLHF. The full variable domain, rest sourced from reference TRBV7-3 and TRBJ1-6, is GAGVSQTPSNKVTEKGKYVELRCDPISGHTALYWYRQSLGQGPEFLIYFQGTGAADDSGLPNDRFFAVRPEGSVSTLKIQRTERGDSAVYLCASSAGSSTSPLHFGNGTRLTVT.

The chain couples TRBV7-9 to TRBJ2-7; D remains unclear. The length of the CDR3 is 13 residues. CDR1 and CDR2 from the germline V gene are SEHNR and FQNEAQ (reference sequence). The V end lost 4 bases, the J end lost 3 bases, and 10 bases lay between the germline ends. CDR3 region: CASSSTADYEQYF. The DNA of the CDR3 is TGTGCCAGCAGCTCGACTGCGGACTACGAGCAGTACTTC.

This rearrangement joins TRBV6-4 to TRBJ2-7, with 7 bases matching TRBD2. The CDR3 runs 13 residues. V lost 5 bases, J lost 6 bases, and 7 bases stayed unmatched. The germline V gene has CDR1 MRHNA and CDR2 SNTAGT. CDR3 residues: CASSLGAGSEQYF. CDR3 nucleotide sequence: TGTGCCAGCAGTCTGGGAGCGGGGAGCGAGCAGTACTTC.

The rearrangement joins TRBV10-1 to TRBJ2-2, with 7 bases lining up with TRBD1. The ends lost 5 bases at V and 5 bases at J; junction bases unmatched: 5. Per the germline V gene, CDR1 is WNHNN and CDR2 is SYGVQD (reference sequence). The CDR3 has 14 residues. The CDR3 DNA reads as TGCGCCAGCAGTCCACAGGGGTGGACCGGGGAGCTGTTTTTT. The encoded protein is CASSPQGWTGELFF.

This clone appeared once. This rearrangement joins TRBV4-1 to TRBJ2-2, with 11 bases aligning to TRBD2. J was trimmed by 2 bases and V by 1 base; bases with no gene match: 6. This CDR3 contains 18 residues. Per germline, CDR1 MGHRA and CDR2 YSYEKL. The CDR3 DNA sequence: TGCGCCAGCAGCCAAGCTGGACTAGCGGGCGTAAACACCGGGGAGCTGTTTTTT. It is translated as CASSQAGLAGVNTGELFF.

The chain links TRBV14 to TRBJ2-1; D perhaps matches TRBD2 (5 bases). This CDR3 is built from 15 residues. Looked up from germline, CDR1 is SGHDN and CDR2 is FVKESK. V was shortened by 3 bases and J by 3 bases, with 12 bases between the two germline ends. In DNA, the CDR3 is TGTGCCAGCAGCCAGCTTCGGGGATTCTACAATGAGCAGTTCTTC. Translating gives CASSQLRGFYNEQFF.